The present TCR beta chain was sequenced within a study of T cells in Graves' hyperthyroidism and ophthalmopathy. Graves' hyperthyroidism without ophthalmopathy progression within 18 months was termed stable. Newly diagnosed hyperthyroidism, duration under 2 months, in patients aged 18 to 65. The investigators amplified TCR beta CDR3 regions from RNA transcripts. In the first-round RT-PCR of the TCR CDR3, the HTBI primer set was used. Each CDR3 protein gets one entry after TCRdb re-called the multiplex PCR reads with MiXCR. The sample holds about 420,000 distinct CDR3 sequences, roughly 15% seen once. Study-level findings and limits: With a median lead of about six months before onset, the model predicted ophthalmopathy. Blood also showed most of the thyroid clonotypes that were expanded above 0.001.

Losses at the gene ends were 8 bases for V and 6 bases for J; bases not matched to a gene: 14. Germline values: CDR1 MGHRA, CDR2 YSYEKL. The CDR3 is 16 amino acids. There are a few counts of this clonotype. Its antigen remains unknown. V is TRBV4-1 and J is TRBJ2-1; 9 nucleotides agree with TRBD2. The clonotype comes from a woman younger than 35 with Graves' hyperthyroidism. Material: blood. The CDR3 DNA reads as TGCGCCAGCTCCACGGCAGGGACTAGCCGCGGCAATGAGCAGTTCTTC. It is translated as CASSTAGTSRGNEQFF.